This T cell receptor beta chain was captured in a study of regulatory T cells in long-lasting Graves disease. Time point specified: persistent/refractory GD, antithyroid drugs over 5 years with positive TRAb. PBMC-extracted RNA yielded the TCR library. Diagnosis followed American Thyroid Association guidelines for Graves' disease. Study-level findings and limits: Compared with new cases, persistent Graves' patients showed reduced TCR diversity.

Building of the TCR beta libraries involved iRepertoire HTBI primers and Arm-PCR of CDR3 regions. TCRdb reanalysed the multiplex PCR reads using MiXCR and keeps one entry per CDR3 protein. The table records roughly 400,000 distinct CDR3 sequences, roughly 23% of them present only once. V lost 5 bases to trimming and J lost 5 bases, with 12 bases between them. CDR3 length: 14 residues. Germline V gene data show CDR1 as SGHTA and CDR2 as FQGTGA. The sample holds a few counts of this clonotype. Its specificity is not known. The receptor was isolated from a female donor with Graves disease. The chain combines TRBV7-3 with TRBJ2-2; TRBD1 might be the D (5 bases). Sequencing was performed on peripheral blood mononuclear cells (PBMCs), taken when the disease was refractory, from a patient treated with antithyroid drugs. In DNA, the CDR3 is TGTGCCAGCAGCCAAGGGGCGGTAACCGGGGAGCTGTTTTTT. Protein sequence: CASSQGAVTGELFF.